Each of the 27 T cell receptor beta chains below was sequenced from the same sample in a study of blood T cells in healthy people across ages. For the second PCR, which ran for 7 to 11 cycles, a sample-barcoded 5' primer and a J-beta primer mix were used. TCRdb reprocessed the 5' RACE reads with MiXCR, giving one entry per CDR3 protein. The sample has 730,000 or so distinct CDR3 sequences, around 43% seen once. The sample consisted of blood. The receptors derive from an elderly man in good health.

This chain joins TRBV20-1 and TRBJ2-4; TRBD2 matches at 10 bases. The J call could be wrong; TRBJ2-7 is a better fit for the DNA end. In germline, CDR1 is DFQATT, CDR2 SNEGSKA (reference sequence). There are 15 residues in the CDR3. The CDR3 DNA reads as TGCAGTGCTAGAGATCTCCGGACTAGCGGATACGAGCAGTACTTC. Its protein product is CSARDLRTSGYEQYF.

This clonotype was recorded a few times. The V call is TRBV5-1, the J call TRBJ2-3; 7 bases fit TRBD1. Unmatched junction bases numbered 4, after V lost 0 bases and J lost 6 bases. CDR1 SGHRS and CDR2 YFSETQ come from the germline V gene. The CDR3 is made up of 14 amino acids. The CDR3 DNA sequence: TGCGCCAGCAGCTTGGACAGGGGCATCGATACGCAGTATTTT. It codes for CASSLDRGIDTQYF.

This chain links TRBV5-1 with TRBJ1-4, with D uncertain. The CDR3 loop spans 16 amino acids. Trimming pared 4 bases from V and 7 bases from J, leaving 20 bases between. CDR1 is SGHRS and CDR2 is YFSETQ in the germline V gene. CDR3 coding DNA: TGCGCCAGCAGCCCCGACGGGAGGGCGAAGGGTGAAAAACTGTTTTTT. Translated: CASSPDGRAKGEKLFF.

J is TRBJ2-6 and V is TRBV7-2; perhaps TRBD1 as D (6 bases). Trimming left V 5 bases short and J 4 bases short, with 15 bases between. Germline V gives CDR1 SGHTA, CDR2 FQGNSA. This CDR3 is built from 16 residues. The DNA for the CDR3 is TGTGCCAGCAGCGCTTATACAGGGTCCGGGGCCAACGTCCTGACTTTC. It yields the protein CASSAYTGSGANVLTF.

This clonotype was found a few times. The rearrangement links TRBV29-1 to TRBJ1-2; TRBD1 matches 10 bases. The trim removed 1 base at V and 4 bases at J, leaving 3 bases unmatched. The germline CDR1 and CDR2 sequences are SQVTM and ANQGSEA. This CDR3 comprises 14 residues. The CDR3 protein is CSVEGQGAFYGYTF. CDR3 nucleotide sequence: TGCAGCGTTGAAGGACAGGGGGCTTTCTATGGCTACACCTTC.

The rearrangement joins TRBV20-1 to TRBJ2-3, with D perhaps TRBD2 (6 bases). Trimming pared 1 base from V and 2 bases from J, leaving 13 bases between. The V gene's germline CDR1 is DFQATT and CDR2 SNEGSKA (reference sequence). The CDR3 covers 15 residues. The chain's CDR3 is CSARVGGATTDTQYF. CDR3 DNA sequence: TGCAGTGCTAGAGTTGGCGGGGCGACCACAGATACGCAGTATTTT.

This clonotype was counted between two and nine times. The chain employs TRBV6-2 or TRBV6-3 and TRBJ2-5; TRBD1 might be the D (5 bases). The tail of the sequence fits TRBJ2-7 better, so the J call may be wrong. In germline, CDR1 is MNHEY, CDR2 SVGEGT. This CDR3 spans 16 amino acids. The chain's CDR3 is CASSYSNRGALSEQYF. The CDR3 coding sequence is TGTGCCAGCAGTTACTCGAACCGTGGGGCTCTATCCGAGCAGTACTTC.

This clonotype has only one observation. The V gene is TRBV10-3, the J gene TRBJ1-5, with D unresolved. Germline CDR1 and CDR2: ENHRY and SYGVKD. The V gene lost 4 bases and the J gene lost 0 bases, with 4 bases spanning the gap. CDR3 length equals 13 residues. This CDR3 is CAISVNSNQPQHF. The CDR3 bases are TGTGCCATCAGTGTTAATAGCAATCAGCCCCAGCATTTT.

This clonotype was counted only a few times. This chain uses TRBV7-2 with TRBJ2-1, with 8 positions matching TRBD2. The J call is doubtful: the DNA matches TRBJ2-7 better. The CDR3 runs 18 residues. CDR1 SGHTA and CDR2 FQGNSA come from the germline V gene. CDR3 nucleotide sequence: TGTGCCAGCAGCTTAAGGCTAGCGGGTCTAAGCTCCTACAATGAGCAGTACTTC. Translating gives CASSLRLAGLSSYNEQYF.

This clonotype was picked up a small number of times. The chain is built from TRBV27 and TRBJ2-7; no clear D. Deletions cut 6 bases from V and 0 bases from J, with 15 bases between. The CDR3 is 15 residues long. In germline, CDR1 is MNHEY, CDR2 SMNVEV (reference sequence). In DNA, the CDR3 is TGTGCCAGCAGCCGAATTGGCGGCAGCTCCTACGAGCAGTACTTC. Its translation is CASSRIGGSSYEQYF.

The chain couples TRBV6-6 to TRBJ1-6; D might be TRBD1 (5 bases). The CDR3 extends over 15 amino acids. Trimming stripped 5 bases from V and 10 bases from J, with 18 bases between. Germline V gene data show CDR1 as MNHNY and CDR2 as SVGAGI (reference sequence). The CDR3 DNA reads TGTGCCAGCAGTAAACGGGACGGTCCAGAATCACCCCTCCACTTT. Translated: CASSKRDGPESPLHF.

The CDR3 nucleotides read TGTGCCAGCGGACTAGCGGGGGGTGAGACCCAGTACTTC. Protein product: CASGLAGGETQYF. V is TRBV7-2 and J is TRBJ2-5; 14 nucleotides agree with TRBD2. The CDR3 totals 13 residues. J lost 5 bases, V lost 8 bases, and 1 base had no gene match. The germline CDR1 and CDR2 sequences are SGHTA and FQGNSA.

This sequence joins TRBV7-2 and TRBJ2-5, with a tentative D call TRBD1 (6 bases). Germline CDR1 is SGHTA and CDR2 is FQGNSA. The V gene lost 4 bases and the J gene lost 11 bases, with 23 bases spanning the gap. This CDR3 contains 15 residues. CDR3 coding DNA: TGTGCCAGCAGCTCTAGCAGGGGCATAACGCGTGGGCAGTACTTC. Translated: CASSSSRGITRGQYF.

The CDR3 coding sequence is TGTGCCAGCAGCCACGGGACGTACGGCTACACCTTC. Translated: CASSHGTYGYTF. The genes are TRBV6-1 and TRBJ1-2; possible D gene TRBD1, 5 bases. Germline CDR1 reads MNHNS; CDR2 reads SASEGT. Trimming removed 6 bases at V and 8 bases at J, with 13 bases between. This CDR3 is built from 12 residues.

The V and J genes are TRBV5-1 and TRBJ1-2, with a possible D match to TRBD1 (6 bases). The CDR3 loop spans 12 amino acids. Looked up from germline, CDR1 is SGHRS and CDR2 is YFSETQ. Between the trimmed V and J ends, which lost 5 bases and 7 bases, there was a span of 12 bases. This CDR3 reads CASRTGGGGYTF. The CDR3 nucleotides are TGCGCCAGCAGAACTGGGGGCGGTGGCTACACCTTC.

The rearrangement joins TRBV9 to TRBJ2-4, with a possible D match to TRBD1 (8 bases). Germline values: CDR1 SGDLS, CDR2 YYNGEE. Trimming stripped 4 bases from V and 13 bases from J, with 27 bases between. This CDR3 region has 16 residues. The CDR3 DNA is TGTGCCAGCAGCCTCGAGGGTACAGGGGGGGTCCGGGAGCAGTACTTC. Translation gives CASSLEGTGGVREQYF. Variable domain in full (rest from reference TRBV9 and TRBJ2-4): DSGVTQTPKHLITATGQRVTLRCSPRSGDLSVYWYQQSLDQGLQFLIQYYNGEERAKGNILERFSAQQFPDLHSELNLSSLELGDSALYFCASSLEGTGGVREQYFGAGTRLSVL.

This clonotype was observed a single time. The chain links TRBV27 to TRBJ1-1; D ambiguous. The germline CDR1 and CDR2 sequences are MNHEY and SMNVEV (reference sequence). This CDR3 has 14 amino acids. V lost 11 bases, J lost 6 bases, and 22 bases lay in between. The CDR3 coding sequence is TGTGCCCCCAAGGCGCCCGAGACTAACCCTGAAGCTTTCTTT. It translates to CAPKAPETNPEAFF.

The DNA of the CDR3 is TGCAGTGCTAGGTTTGCCAAAGAGACCCAGTACTTC. Protein product: CSARFAKETQYF. This sequence joins TRBV20-1 and TRBJ2-5; D gene uncertain. V lost 3 bases and J lost 3, with 8 bases in between. There are 12 residues in the CDR3. Per germline, CDR1 DFQATT and CDR2 SNEGSKA (reference sequence).

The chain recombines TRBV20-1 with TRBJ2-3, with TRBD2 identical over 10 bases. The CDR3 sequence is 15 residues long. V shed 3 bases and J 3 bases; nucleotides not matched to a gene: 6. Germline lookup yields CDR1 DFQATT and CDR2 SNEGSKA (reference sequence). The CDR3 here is CSARGPSGSTDTQYF. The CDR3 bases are TGCAGTGCTAGGGGGCCTAGCGGGAGTACAGATACGCAGTATTTT.

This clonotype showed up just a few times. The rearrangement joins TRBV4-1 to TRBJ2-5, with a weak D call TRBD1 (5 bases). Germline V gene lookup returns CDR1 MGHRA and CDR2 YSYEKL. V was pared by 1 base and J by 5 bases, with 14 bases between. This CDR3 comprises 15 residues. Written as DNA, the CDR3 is TGCGCCAGCAGCCAAGTTAGGGGCCAGTGGGAGACCCAGTACTTC. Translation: CASSQVRGQWETQYF.

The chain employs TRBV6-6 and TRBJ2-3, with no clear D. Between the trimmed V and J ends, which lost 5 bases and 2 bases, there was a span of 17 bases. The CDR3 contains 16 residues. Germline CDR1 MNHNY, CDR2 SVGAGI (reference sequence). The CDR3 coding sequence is TGTGCCAGCAGTGCTCAGATAGGGTCGACCACAGATACGCAGTATTTT. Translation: CASSAQIGSTTDTQYF.

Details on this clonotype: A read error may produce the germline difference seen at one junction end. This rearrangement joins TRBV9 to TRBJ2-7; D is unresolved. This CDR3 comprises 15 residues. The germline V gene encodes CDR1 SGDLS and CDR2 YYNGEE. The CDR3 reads CASSVEADPFYERYF. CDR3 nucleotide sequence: TGTGCCAGCAGCGTAGAGGCCGATCCCTTCTACGAGCGGTACTTC.

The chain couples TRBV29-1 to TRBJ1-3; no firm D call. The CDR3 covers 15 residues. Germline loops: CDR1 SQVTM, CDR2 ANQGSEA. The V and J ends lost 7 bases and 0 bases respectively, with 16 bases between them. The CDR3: CSACSDISSGNTIYF. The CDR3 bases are TGCAGCGCCTGCAGCGATATTAGCTCTGGAAACACCATATATTTT.

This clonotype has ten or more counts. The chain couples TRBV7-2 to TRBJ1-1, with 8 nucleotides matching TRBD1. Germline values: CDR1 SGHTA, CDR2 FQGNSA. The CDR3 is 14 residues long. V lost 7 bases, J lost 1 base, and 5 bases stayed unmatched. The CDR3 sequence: CASNQGARNTEAFF. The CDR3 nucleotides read TGTGCCAGCAACCAGGGGGCTAGGAACACTGAAGCTTTCTTT. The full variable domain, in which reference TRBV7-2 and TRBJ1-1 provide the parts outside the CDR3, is GAGVSQSPSNKVTEKGKDVELRCDPISGHTALYWYRQSLGQGLEFLIYFQGNSAPDKSGLPSDRFSAERTGGSVSTLTIQRTQQEDSAVYLCASNQGARNTEAFFGQGTRLTVV.

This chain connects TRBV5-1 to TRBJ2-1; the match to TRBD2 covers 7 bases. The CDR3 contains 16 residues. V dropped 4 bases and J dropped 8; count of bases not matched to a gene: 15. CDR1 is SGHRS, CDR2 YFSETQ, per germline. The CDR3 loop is CASSRGVQEGVHEQFF. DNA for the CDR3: TGCGCCAGCAGCCGGGGGGTCCAAGAGGGTGTCCATGAGCAGTTCTTC.

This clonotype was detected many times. The CDR3 loop is CASIAGRRYEQYF. For the CDR3, the DNA is TGTGCCAGCATAGCGGGTCGGCGCTACGAGCAGTACTTC. The gene calls are TRBV28 and TRBJ2-7, with 7 bases matching TRBD2. The CDR3 spans 13 residues. CDR1 is MDHEN, CDR2 SYDVKM, per germline. V gave up 7 bases and J gave up 3 bases; unmatched junction bases: 6.

The CDR3: CASSQEDGSGGFIYEQYF. The CDR3 DNA sequence: TGTGCCAGCAGCCAAGAGGATGGAAGCGGGGGGTTCATCTACGAGCAGTACTTC. The chain is built from TRBV4-2 and TRBJ2-5; 9 nucleotides match TRBD2. The J call is in doubt because the DNA end fits TRBJ2-7 better. In germline, CDR1 is LGHNA, CDR2 YNFKEQ. This CDR3 has 18 residues.